This TCR beta chain was sequenced for a study of neurological immune-mediated disorders. General study points: Expanded clones shared no CDR3 amino acid sequences across subjects, suggesting private repertoires in all groups. Levels of TCR clonal expansion peaked in HTLV-1-associated myelopathy and reached their lowest in multiple sclerosis, under those of healthy controls.

The length of the CDR3 is 16 residues. J was trimmed by 5 bases and V by 3 bases; bases with no gene match: 6. Germline CDR1 is DFQATT and CDR2 is SNEGSKA (reference sequence). This clonotype was seen at least ten times. Its antigen remains unknown. 5'RACE generated cDNA with 10-nucleotide random UMIs. TCRdb analysed the 5' RACE reads with MiXCR anew, one entry per CDR3 protein. This sample yields fewer than 45,000 distinct CDR3 sequences, of which over 8.5% are seen a single time; around 4% belongs to the top ten. Documented time point: technical triplicate 1. PBMCs stored at -80 C, 2 million in total, were the source of the unsorted libraries.

The origin of this receptor is a man between 60 and 70 years old with HTLV-1-associated myelopathy (HAM/TSP). The sequencing input was PBMCs. The V and J genes are TRBV20-1 and TRBJ2-5; TRBD2 matches 16 bases. This CDR3 is CSARGTSGRAGETQYF. In DNA, the CDR3 is TGCAGTGCTAGGGGGACTAGCGGGAGGGCCGGGGAGACCCAGTACTTC.